This T cell receptor beta chain was recovered during a study of blood T cell repertoires in COVID-19. Across the study: Acute and convalescent COVID-19 specimens originated in the United States, Italy and Spain. T cells, B-cell-depleted T cells, or PBMCs supplied cDNA or gDNA.

CDR3 length equals 16 residues. The germline V and J ends were trimmed by 0 bases and 6 bases, with 12 bases remaining between them. Authors' methods: Amplification from reference gene primers served as the basis for estimated nucleated cell counts. The repertoire was sequenced with immunoSEQ multiplex PCR; TCRdb's copy has only in-frame clones and lacks some. V, J and clone size are those of that table, while D and trimming were read from the DNA. The sample holds 200,000 to 300,000 clones; more than 90% are singletons and the top ten take 2% to 3%. Seattle participants joined during active infection and were tracked over time.

Sequencing was done on a sample of peripheral blood. This sequence joins TRBV6-7 and TRBJ1-6; D gene uncertain. TRBV6-7 is an ORF, with its function uncertain. This sequence was found in a person between 18 and 35 years old with COVID-19, enrolled during active disease. The CDR3 nucleotides are TGTGCCAGCAGTTACTCGTTGGGCCATTTTAATTCACCCCTCCACTTT. Protein: CASSYSLGHFNSPLHF.